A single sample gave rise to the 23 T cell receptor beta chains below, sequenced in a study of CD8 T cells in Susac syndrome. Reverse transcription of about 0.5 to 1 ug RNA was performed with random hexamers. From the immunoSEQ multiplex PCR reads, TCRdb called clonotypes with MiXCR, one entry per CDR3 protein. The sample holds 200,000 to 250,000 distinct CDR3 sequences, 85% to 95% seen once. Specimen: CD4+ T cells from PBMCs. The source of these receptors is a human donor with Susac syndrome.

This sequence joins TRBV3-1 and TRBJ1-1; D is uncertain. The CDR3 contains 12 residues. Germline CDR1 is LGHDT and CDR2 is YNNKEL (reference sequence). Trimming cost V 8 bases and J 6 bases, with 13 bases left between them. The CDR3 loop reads CASSRSPAEAFF. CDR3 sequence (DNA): TGTGCCAGCTCACGCTCCCCGGCTGAAGCTTTCTTT.

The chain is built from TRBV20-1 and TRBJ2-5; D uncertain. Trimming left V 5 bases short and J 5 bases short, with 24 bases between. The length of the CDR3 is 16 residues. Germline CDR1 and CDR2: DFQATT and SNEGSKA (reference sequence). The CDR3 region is CSAGPGLQARRETQYF. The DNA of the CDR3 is TGCAGTGCTGGACCGGGCCTTCAAGCGCGCCGGGAGACCCAGTACTTC.

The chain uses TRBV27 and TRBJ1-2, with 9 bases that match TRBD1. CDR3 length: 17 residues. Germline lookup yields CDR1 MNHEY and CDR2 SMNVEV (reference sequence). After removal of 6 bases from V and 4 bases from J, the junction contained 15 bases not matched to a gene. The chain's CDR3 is CASSGLGQQGAVYGYTF. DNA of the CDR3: TGTGCCAGCAGCGGGCTGGGGCAACAGGGGGCGGTCTATGGCTACACCTTC.

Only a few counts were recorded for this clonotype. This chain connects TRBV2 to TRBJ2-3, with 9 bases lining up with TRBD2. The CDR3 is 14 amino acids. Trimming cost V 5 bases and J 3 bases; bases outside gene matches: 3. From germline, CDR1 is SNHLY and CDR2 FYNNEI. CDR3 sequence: CASSLLAGTDTQYF. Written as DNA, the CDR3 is TGTGCCAGCAGTCTGCTAGCGGGAACAGATACGCAGTATTTT.

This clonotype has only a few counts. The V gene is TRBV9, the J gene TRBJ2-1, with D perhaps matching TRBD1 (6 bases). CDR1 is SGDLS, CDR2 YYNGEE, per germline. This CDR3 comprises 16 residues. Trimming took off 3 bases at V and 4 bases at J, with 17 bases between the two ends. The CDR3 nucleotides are TGTGCCAGCAGCGACTCACAGGGTACACTTTACAATGAGCAGTTCTTC. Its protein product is CASSDSQGTLYNEQFF.

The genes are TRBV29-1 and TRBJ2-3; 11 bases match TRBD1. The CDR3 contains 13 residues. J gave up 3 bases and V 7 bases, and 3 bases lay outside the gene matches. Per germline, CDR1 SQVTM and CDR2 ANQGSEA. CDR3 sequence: CSAGQGATDTQYF. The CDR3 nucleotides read TGCAGCGCTGGACAGGGGGCAACAGATACGCAGTATTTT.

The CDR3, as DNA: TGCAGTGCCCATTATTGGACAGACCAAAACATTCAGTACTTC. Translated, it gives CSAHYWTDQNIQYF. The chain joins TRBV20-1 to TRBJ2-4; weak D call: TRBD1 (6 bases). In germline, CDR1 is DFQATT, CDR2 SNEGSKA (reference sequence). The V gene lost 6 bases and the J gene lost 5 bases, with 17 bases spanning the gap. CDR3 size: 14 residues.

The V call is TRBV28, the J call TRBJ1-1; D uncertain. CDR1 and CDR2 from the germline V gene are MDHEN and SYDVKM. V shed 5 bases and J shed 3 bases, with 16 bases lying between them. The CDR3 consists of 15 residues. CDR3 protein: CASSAVFLKDTEAFF. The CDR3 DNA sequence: TGTGCCAGCAGTGCCGTTTTTTTGAAGGACACTGAAGCTTTCTTT.

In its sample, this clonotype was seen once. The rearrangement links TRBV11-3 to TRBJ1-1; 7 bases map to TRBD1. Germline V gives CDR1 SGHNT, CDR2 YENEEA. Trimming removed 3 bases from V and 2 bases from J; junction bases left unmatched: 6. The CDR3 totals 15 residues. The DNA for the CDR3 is TGTGCCAGCAGCTTCCGGAGGGGGCTCAACACTGAAGCTTTCTTT. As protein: CASSFRRGLNTEAFF.

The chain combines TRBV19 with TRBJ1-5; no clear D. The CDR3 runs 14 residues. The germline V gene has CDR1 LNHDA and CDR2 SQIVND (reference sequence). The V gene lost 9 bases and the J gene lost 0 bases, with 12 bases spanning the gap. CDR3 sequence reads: CASIGPLSNQPQHF. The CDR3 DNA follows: TGTGCCAGCATCGGCCCCCTTAGCAATCAGCCCCAGCATTTT.

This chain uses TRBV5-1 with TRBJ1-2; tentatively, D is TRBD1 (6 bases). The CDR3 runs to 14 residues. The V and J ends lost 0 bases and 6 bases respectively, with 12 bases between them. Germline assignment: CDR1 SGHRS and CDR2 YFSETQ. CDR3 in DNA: TGCGCCAGCAGCTTGGTAGCAGGGGAAGATGGCTACACCTTC. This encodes CASSLVAGEDGYTF.

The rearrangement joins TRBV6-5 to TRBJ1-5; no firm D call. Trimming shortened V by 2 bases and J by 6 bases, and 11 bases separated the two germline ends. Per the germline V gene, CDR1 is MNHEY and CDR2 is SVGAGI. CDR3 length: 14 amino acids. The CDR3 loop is CASSYRRAGQPQHF. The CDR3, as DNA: TGTGCCAGCAGTTACCGGAGGGCAGGTCAGCCCCAGCATTTT.

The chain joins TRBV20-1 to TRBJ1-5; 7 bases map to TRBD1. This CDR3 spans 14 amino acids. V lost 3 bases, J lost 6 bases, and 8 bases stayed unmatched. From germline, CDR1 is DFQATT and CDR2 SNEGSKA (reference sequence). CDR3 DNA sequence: TGCAGTGCTAGGTATGGAGAGGGGGCTCAGCCCCAGCATTTT. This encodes CSARYGEGAQPQHF.

The CDR3 nucleotides are TGTGCCAGCAGCCCACGAGGGGGGCGCAATTCACCCCTCCACTTT. Translation gives CASSPRGGRNSPLHF. This rearrangement joins TRBV7-2 to TRBJ1-6; possibly TRBD1 for D (6 bases). The CDR3 runs to 15 residues. The ends were cut back, 5 bases at V and 7 bases at J, with 15 bases in the middle. The germline V gene encodes CDR1 SGHTA and CDR2 FQGNSA. The full variable domain, its missing parts supplied by reference TRBV7-2 and TRBJ1-6, is GAGVSQSPSNKVTEKGKDVELRCDPISGHTALYWYRQSLGQGLEFLIYFQGNSAPDKSGLPSDRFSAERTGGSVSTLTIQRTQQEDSAVYLCASSPRGGRNSPLHFGNGTRLTVT.

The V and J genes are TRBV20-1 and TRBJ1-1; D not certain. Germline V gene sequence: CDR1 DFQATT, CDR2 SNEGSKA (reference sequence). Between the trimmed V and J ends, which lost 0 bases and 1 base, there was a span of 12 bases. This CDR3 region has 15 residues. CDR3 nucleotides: TGCAGTGCTAGAGATGGATCCGGGAGGAACACTGAAGCTTTCTTT. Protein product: CSARDGSGRNTEAFF.

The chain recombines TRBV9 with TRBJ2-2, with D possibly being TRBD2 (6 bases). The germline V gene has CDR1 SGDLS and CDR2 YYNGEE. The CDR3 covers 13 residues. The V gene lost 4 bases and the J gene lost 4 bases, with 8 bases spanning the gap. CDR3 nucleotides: TGTGCCAGCAGCCGGGGGAGCACCGGGGAGCTGTTTTTT. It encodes CASSRGSTGELFF. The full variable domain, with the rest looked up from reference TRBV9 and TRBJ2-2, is DSGVTQTPKHLITATGQRVTLRCSPRSGDLSVYWYQQSLDQGLQFLIQYYNGEERAKGNILERFSAQQFPDLHSELNLSSLELGDSALYFCASSRGSTGELFFGEGSRLTVL.

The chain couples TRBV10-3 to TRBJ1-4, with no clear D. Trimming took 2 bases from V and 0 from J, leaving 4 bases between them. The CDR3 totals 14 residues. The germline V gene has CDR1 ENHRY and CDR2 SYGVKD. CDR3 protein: CAISEPPTNEKLFF. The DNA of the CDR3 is TGTGCCATCAGTGAGCCTCCAACTAATGAAAAACTGTTTTTT.

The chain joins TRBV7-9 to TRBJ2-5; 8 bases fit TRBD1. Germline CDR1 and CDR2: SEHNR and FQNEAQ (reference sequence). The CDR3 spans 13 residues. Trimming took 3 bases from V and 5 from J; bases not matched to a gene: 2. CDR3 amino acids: CASSFWDRETQYF. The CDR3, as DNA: TGTGCCAGCAGCTTTTGGGACAGGGAGACCCAGTACTTC.

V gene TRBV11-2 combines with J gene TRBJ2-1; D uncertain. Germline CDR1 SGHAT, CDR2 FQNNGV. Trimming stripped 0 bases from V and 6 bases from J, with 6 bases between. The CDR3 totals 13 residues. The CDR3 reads CASSLDLGNEQFF. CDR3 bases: TGTGCCAGCAGCTTAGATCTAGGCAATGAGCAGTTCTTC.

DNA of the CDR3: TGTGCCAGCAGTGCCTTGGGGGGACATTCAGCCTCTGGAAACACCATATATTTT. Protein product: CASSALGGHSASGNTIYF. The chain recombines TRBV25-1 with TRBJ1-3; TRBD1 might be the D (6 bases). CDR3 length: 18 residues. The germline V and J ends were trimmed by 4 bases and 0 bases, with 19 bases remaining between them. Germline-derived CDR1 and CDR2 are MGHDK and SYGVNS.

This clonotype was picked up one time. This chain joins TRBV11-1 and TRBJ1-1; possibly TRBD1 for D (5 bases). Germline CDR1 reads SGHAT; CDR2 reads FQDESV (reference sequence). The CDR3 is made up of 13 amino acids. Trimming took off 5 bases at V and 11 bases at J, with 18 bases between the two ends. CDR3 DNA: TGTGCCAGCAGCCCACCGGGGCAACGGTCCGCTTTCTTT. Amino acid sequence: CASSPPGQRSAFF.

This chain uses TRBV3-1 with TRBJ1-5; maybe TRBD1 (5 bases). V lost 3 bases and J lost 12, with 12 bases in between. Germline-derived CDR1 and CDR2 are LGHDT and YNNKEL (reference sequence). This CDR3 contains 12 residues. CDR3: CASSQGPKRQHF. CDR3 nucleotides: TGTGCCAGCAGCCAGGGACCTAAGCGCCAGCATTTT. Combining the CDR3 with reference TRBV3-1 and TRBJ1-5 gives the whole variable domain DTAVSQTPKYLVTQMGNDKSIKCEQNLGHDTMYWYKQDSKKFLKIMFSYNNKELIINETVPNRFSPKSPDKAHLNLHINSLELGDSAVYFCASSQGPKRQHFGDGTRLSIL.

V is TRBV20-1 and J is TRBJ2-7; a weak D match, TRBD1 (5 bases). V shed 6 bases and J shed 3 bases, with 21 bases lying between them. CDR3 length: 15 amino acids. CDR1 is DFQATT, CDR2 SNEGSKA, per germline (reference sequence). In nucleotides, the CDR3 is TGCAGTGCCGGCGATCTAACGAAAAGGGGCTACGAGCAGTACTTC. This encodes CSAGDLTKRGYEQYF.